This is a list of T cell receptor beta chains from one sample in a study of cytomegalovirus exposure and HLA in healthy donors. Sequenced by immunoSEQ multiplex PCR; TCRdb stores in-frame clones only, minus some. The table includes more than 110,000 clones, 70% detected once. Sequenced material: PBMCs. The receptors stem from a woman in her sixties or seventies in good health and CMV-seropositive. Each CDR3 is given with its conserved first and last residue. A D gene is named only where the DNA matches it firmly. Rows may omit the clone size; those that give it use once, few, many or a size class.

v_gene,j_gene,d_gene,abundance,CDR3aa,CDR3nt
TRBV10-3,TRBJ1-3,TRBD1,few,CAISESGQDLAGNTIYF,TGTGCCATCAGTGAGTCTGGACAGGATCTGGCTGGAAACACCATATATTTT
TRBV28,TRBJ2-7,NA,NA,CASSLTRRSSYEQYF,TGTGCCAGCAGTTTGACCCGACGGAGCTCCTACGAGCAGTACTTC
TRBV11-2,TRBJ1-5,NA,few,CASSLSPPEPQHF,TGTGCCAGCAGCTTATCCCCCCCCGAGCCCCAGCATTTT
TRBV6-5,TRBJ2-3,NA,NA,CASTPRTRTDTQYF,TGTGCCAGCACCCCCCGGACTCGCACAGATACGCAGTATTTT
TRBV7-8,TRBJ2-7,TRBD2,NA,CASSQTSGAYEQYF,TGTGCCAGCAGCCAAACTAGCGGGGCCTACGAGCAGTACTTC
TRBV11-2,TRBJ1-1,NA,NA,CASRDRATRNTEAFF,TGTGCCAGCCGCGATCGTGCAACTCGGAACACTGAAGCTTTCTTT
TRBV20-1,TRBJ1-1,NA,NA,CSASEDWEAFF,TGCAGTGCTAGTGAGGACTGGGAAGCTTTCTTT
TRBV6-5,TRBJ1-1,NA,NA,CASSYPMAGHTEAFF,TGTGCCAGCAGTTACCCGATGGCGGGGCACACTGAAGCTTTCTTT
TRBV11-1,TRBJ1-2,NA,NA,CASSFRGNYGYTF,TGTGCCAGCAGCTTCAGGGGAAACTATGGCTACACCTTC
TRBV10-3,TRBJ1-1,NA,NA,CAISDGRGSEAFF,TGTGCCATCAGTGATGGCCGGGGGTCTGAAGCTTTCTTT
TRBV29-1,TRBJ2-1,TRBD2,NA,CSVGTSGYNEQFF,TGCAGCGTTGGGACTAGCGGTTACAATGAGCAGTTCTTC
TRBV7-3,TRBJ1-1,NA,NA,CASSLFGVISRNTEAFF,TGTGCCAGCAGCCTGTTCGGGGTTATAAGTAGGAACACTGAAGCTTTCTTT
TRBV6-1,TRBJ2-7,NA,NA,CASSERGHEQYF,TGTGCCAGCAGTGAAAGGGGCCACGAGCAGTACTTC
TRBV28,TRBJ2-2,TRBD2,NA,CASRSPGLANTGELFF,TGTGCCAGCAGGTCTCCGGGACTAGCTAACACCGGGGAGCTGTTTTTT
TRBV6-5,TRBJ1-2,NA,NA,CASSRLPTDGYTF,TGTGCCAGCAGTCGACTCCCCACGGATGGCTACACCTTC
TRBV7-2,TRBJ1-2,NA,NA,CASSDGVFGYTF,TGTGCCAGCAGCGACGGGGTCTTTGGCTACACCTTC
TRBV5-1,TRBJ1-1,NA,NA,CASSPAGRGNTEAFF,TGCGCCAGCAGCCCGGCCGGCAGGGGGAACACTGAAGCTTTCTTT
TRBV6-1,TRBJ1-4,NA,NA,CASSEAAAWTNEKLFF,TGTGCCAGCAGTGAAGCGGCAGCGTGGACTAATGAAAAACTGTTTTTT
TRBV18,TRBJ1-2,NA,NA,CASSPSGEGYTF,TGTGCCAGCTCACCTTCAGGGGAAGGCTACACCTTC
TRBV30,TRBJ2-7,TRBD2,NA,CAWSYRGSLHEQYF,TGTGCCTGGAGTTATCGCGGGAGTCTCCACGAGCAGTACTTC
TRBV16,TRBJ2-1,NA,NA,CASSAPGLVTYNEQFF,TGTGCCAGCAGCGCACCGGGACTCGTAACCTACAATGAGCAGTTCTTC
TRBV2,TRBJ2-7,TRBD1,NA,CASREPGQGYEQYF,TGTGCCAGCAGGGAGCCGGGACAGGGATACGAGCAGTACTTC
TRBV7-9,TRBJ1-4,NA,NA,CASSLGPNPNEKLFF,TGTGCCAGCAGCTTGGGCCCTAACCCGAATGAAAAACTGTTTTTT
TRBV6-5,TRBJ1-2,NA,NA,CASRKTANYGYTF,TGTGCCAGCAGAAAGACAGCGAACTATGGCTACACCTTC
TRBV7-2,TRBJ2-7,NA,NA,CASSQWSLAEQYF,TGTGCCAGCAGCCAGTGGTCGCTCGCCGAGCAGTACTTC